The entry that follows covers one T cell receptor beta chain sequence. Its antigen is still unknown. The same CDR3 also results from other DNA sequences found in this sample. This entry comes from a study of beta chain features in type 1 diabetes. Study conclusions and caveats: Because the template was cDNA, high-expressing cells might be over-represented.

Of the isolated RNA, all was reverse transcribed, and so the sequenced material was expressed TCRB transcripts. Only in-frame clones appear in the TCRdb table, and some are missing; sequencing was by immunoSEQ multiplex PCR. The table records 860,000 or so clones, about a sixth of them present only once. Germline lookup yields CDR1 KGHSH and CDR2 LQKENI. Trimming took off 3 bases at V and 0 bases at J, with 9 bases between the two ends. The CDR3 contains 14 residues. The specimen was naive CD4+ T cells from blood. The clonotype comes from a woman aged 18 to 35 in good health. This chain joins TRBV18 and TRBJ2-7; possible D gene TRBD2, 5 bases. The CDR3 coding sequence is TGTGCCAGCTCACCTTCTGGGAGCTCCTACGAGCAGTACTTC. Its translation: CASSPSGSSYEQYF. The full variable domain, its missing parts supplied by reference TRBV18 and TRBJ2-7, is NAGVMQNPRHLVRRRGQEARLRCSPMKGHSHVYWYRQLPEEGLKFMVYLQKENIIDESGMPKERFSAEFPKEGPSILRIQQVVRGDSAAYFCASSPSGSSYEQYFGPGTRLTVT.